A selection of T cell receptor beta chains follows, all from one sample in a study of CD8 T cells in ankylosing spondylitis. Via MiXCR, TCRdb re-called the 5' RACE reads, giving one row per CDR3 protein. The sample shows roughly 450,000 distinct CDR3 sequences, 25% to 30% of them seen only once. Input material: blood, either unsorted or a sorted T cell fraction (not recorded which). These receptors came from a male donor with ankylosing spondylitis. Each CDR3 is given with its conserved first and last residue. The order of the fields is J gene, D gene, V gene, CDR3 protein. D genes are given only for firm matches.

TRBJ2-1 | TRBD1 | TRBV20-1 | CSAPGTGGSYNEQFF
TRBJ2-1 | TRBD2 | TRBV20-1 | CSAHERDYNEQFF
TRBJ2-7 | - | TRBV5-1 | CASSLGQRPYEQYF
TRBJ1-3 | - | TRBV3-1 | CASSQDIRGLGNTIYF
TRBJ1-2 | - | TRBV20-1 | CSAETGHEKGVLF
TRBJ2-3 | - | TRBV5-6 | CASSEGPSTDTQYF
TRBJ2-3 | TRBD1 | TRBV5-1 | CASSPRQGGTDTQYF
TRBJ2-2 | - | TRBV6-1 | CASKSRLNTGELFF
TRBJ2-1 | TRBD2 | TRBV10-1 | CASSDPSGRYSYNEQFF
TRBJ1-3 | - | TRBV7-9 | CASISSGNTIYF
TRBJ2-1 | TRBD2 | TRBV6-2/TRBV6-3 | CASSYWGTNEFF
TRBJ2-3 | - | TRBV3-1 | CASSQVPDGDTQYF
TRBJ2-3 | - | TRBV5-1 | CASLDSSDTQYF
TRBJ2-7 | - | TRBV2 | CASSVQGGSGEQYF
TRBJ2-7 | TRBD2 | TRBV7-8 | CASSLAGGMMTYEQYF
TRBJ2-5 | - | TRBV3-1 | CASSQDLAGRETQYF
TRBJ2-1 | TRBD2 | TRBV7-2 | CASSSGTSGIGEQFF
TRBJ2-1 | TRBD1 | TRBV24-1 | CATSERGQGSFYNEQFF
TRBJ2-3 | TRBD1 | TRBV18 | CASSQLTGGRDTQYF
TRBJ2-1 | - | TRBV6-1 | CASSERRGHFYNEQFF
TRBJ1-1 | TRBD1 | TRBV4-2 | CASSRPGGQSPEF
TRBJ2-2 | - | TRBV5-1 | CASTPGVITGELFF
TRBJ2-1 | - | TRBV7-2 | CASSLAENNEQFF
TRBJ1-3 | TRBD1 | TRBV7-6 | CASSPQDRALNTIYF
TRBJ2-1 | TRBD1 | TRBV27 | CASSHYQGANNEQFF
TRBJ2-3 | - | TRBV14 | CASSQDSDTQYF
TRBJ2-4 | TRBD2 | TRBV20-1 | CSARDPLTSGKKIQYF
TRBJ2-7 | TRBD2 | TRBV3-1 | CASSQGTLAVTYEQYF
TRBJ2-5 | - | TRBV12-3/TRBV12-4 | CASSSPTGETQYF
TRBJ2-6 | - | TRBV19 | CASSRSDSGANVLTF
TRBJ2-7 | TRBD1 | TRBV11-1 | CASSSDRGHYEQYF
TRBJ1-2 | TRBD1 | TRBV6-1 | CASSGRDREYGYTF
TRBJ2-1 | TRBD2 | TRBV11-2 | CASSWASGRYVDEQFF
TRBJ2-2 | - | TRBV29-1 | CSVGRWGSTGELFF
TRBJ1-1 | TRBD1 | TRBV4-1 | CASNQELAGTGRNTEAFF
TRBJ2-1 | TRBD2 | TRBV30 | CAWSVGGSDNEQFF
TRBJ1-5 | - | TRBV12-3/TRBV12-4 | CASSLMGAGNQPQHF
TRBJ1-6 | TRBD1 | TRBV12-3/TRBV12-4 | CASSSGQSNSPLHF
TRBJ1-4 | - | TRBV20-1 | CSASQGTNEKLFF
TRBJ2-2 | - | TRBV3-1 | CASSPGPWRDTGELFF
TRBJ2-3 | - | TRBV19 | CASSILGRLGGTDTQYF
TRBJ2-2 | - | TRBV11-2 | CASSLGPMNTGELFF
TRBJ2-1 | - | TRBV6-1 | CASRSGPGEYNEQFF
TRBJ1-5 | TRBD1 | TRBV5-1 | CASSFGTGDISTQHF
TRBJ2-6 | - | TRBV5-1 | CASGLQSGANVLTF
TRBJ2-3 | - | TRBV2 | CASSERSRRDTQYF
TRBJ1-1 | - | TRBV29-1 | CSVEFTNTEAFF
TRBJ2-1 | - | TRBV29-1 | CSVEPSRSSSYNEQFF
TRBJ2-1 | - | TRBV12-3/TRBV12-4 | CASSLETVSYNEQFF
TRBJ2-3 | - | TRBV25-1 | CASSGGLLDTQYF
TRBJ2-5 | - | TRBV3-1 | CASSQESGSWETQYF
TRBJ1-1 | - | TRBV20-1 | CSAKVGRRGTEAFF
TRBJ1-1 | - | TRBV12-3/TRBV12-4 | CASSLLQRDEAFF
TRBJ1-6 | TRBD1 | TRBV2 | CASRRDRDNSPLHF
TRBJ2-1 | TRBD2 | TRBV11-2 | CASSFSSGIYNEQFF